The entry below gives a single TCR beta chain sequence along with its context. The antigen it recognizes is unknown. Base quality data are lacking; no much larger clone is found one base away. The CDR3 contains 15 residues, cysteine and phenylalanine counted. The retained sequence is limited to the CDR3, 45 bases, with the frame set at the first base. Based on the germline V gene, the CDR1 and CDR2 sequences are MGHRA and YSYEKL. Trimming accounts for 4 bases at V and 3 bases at J, while the number of junction bases matched to no gene is 6. Libraries came from the immunoSEQ multiplex PCR assay. The multiplex PCR relied on a mix of 60 forward primers for TCR Vbeta segments and 13 reverse primers for TCR Jbeta segments. The CDR3 region of rearranged TCR beta genes was amplified from genomic DNA with a multiplex PCR assay. The amplified TCR beta libraries were sequenced on the Illumina HiSeq System as 87-base-pair reads. The original pipeline was this. A later analysis tallied 80 million to 95 million unique TCR beta chains across the 700 or so repertoires, and some 10 million of those chains were shared by two or more donors. Raw reads were error-corrected and collapsed into unique sequences by a nearest-neighbor algorithm in which closely related sequences were merged to remove PCR and sequencing errors. CDR3 sequences were aligned to IMGT reference sequences to assign V, D and J gene segments. Each retained sequence needed at least a six-nucleotide match to both a V gene segment and a J gene segment. A rearrangement was called productive if the CDR3 had no stop codons and remained in frame with V and J, and every other rearrangement was called non-productive. Following IMGT convention, CDR3 was defined as the stretch from the second conserved V-encoded cysteine up to the conserved J-encoded phenylalanine. In an earlier analysis of more than 550 of the donors, sequences lacking an unambiguous match to a single V gene segment were excluded. An earlier analysis of almost 600 of the donors classified V segments as functional when productive rearrangements were above 56.7% and as segregating when the standard deviation between donors was above 5%. A statistical classification framework was built to diagnose cytomegalovirus status from the catalog of TCR beta chain sequences. V and J gene assignment, in a later analysis, came from comparing TCR nucleotide sequences with IMGT/GENE-DB human TR gene sequences. Using the TCRdist pipeline, a later analysis assigned CDR3 sequences along with most-parsimonious VDJ recombination scenarios. A later analysis defined each TCR beta chain by its CDR3 amino acid sequence plus V-gene family, and excluded reads lacking a unique V-gene family. As a way to deal with suspected cross-contamination and a sequencing artifact, a later analysis dropped under 600 nucleotide sequences that were highly shared and had low generation probability. In a later analysis, a clonal expansion index was calculated for each public chain from normalized within-repertoire ranks of inferred template counts. A later analysis computed generation probabilities with a VDJ recombination model fitted to out-of-frame rearrangements, and checked the results against IGoR. Hypergeometric tests were used in a later analysis to score TCR-TCR, TCR-HLA and TCR-CMV co-occurrence, with a repertoire-size bias correction applied to the TCR pairs. In a later analysis, false discovery rates were estimated by permuting HLA or CMV assignments 20 times. In a later analysis, co-occurring TCRs were grouped using DBSCAN, and TCRdist sequence similarity was added for clustering within HLA-allele-positive subsets. Co-occurrence clustering excluded repertoires with fewer than 30,000 or more than 120,000 public chains, plus five with anomalous nucleotide sharing. The immuneACCESS repertoire file appears here via TCRdb, limited to in-frame rearrangements. These files lack a portion of the clones; in checked studies, under half of the deficit traces to unresolved V genes, and the cause of the others is not known. D and trimming come from the DNA, and the V and J calls and clone size come from that table. Present in this sample are under 150,000 clones, 74% of which were seen just once. About 4% of the sample goes to the ten largest clones.

These data belong to a study of cytomegalovirus exposure and HLA in healthy donors (dated by TCRdb to about 2017). Regarding the research as a whole: An earlier analysis of several hundred of the donors reported approximately 280 Gb of sequence data and 100 million to 120 million unique TCR beta sequences obtained from around 190 million T cells. Around 320 gigabases of sequencing data and approximately 85 million unique TCR sequences were included in an early release covering over 600 HLA-typed donors. Of the roughly 400 genotyped donors, over 80% were placed in the genetic ancestry cluster associated with self-reported Caucasian donors. The aim of the study was to test whether cataloging public T cell receptors could identify signatures of past pathogen exposure. Using immunosequencing, the study profiled T cell repertoires from fewer than 700 subjects and related those repertoires to cytomegalovirus serostatus. Along with the approximately 650-subject first cohort, a separate validation cohort of some 130 different subjects was used. The study combined high-throughput TCR immunosequencing, statistical association of individual TCRs with disease status, and machine learning to predict cytomegalovirus infection status. A later analysis re-examined previously published TCR beta repertoires from about 670 donors and added high-resolution HLA genotyping to investigate patterns of TCR occurrence. Rather than drawing on any new phenotypic data, the later analysis identified candidate immune exposures from TCR beta sequences and the way those sequences occurred across donors. To decide whether each TCR beta V gene segment behaved as functional or pseudogenic, an earlier analysis of approximately 600 of the donors relied on high-throughput TCR beta sequencing. Donor age, sex, ethnicity and CMV serostatus were compiled alongside the repertoire data. In a later genetic analysis, genome-wide SNP genotypes for about 65% of the roughly 700 donors were used, and that subset was treated as a discovery cohort. Every repertoire in the discovery cohort had been generated on one and the same sequencing platform. HLA typing covered class I and class II loci at four-digit resolution. Typing coverage differed by locus: A, B, C, DRB1 and DQB1 were typed in about 629-640 donors, DQA1 in roughly 500, DPA1 in 606, and DPB1 in 450 to 480. Because of strong linkage in the cohort, roughly 5 DR-DQ haplotypes were treated as single units for association and clustering. Among about 400 genotyped donors of the cohort, an average of roughly 230,000 unique TCR beta nucleotide sequences was sequenced per donor, of which roughly 17% were non-productive.

Study-level results and caveats: Strong co-occurrence of HLA alleles, especially DR and DQ, made assigning TCR associations to individual alleles difficult. In the study, around 160 TCR beta chains were listed as associated with cytomegalovirus. An association between a missense DCLRE1C variant and V-gene and J-gene trimming of TCR beta chains was found in a later genetic analysis and replicated in an independent cohort. In vitro tests confirmed that a few of the cytomegalovirus-associated TCR beta chains recognize cytomegalovirus antigens. Because counts were too low, 15 to 20 rarely observed V segments, including chromosome 9 orphons, were left out of the earlier analysis of some 600 of the donors. According to a later analysis, most CMV-associated TCR beta chains appeared to be HLA-restricted, and the HLA associations seemed to be driven largely by CMV exposure. A later analysis associated 15,000 or so TCR beta sequences with specific HLA alleles at a false discovery rate of 0.05. Cytomegalovirus status was reported to be diagnosed by the classifier with high specificity and sensitivity in both the original and validation cohorts. The presence/absence analyses assumed that sequencing depth was roughly uniform across donors, and that assumption may not be true. Linkage disequilibrium might explain the correlated functional status among segregating V segments, but an unknown experimental factor could not be ruled out. Compared with the 666-donor mean, donors in an Asian-associated ancestry cluster had fewer N-insertions in productive TCRs, according to a later genetic analysis. CMV serostatus was the only immune exposure information available for the cohort. Because the 87-base-pair reads could not distinguish some IMGT-functional V segments, including TRBV6-2 and TRBV6-3, those segments were excluded. According to a later analysis, TCR association rates differed among HLA loci, with DRB1 alleles showing the most associated TCRs and HLA-C alleles showing the fewest. In a later analysis, HLA-associated TCR beta chains showed more clonal expansion and lower generation probabilities than non-associated chains that were equally common. A cluster of highly shared sequence variants was judged likely to be a technical artifact of the sequencing pipeline. In an earlier analysis of 587 of the donors, most TCR beta V segments appeared in productive rearrangements about 87% or about 30% of the time, broadly matching IMGT annotations. A further reported finding was that TCR beta sequences accurately predicted the HLA-A and HLA-B alleles for most subjects in the first cohort. Across donors, most TCR sequences were observed very rarely, whereas some public TCRs were present in many individuals. Because some donors lacked HLA typing at each locus, the association tests relied only on the typed subset. It was suggested by the authors that the approach could potentially be generalized to other disease states and immunological phenotypes. In a later analysis, several top co-occurrence clusters were reported to appear linked to parvovirus B19, influenza, CMV and Epstein-Barr virus. In this cohort, only TCR beta chains were sequenced, and detectable features were limited by the absence of alpha or paired-chain data.

In total, 500 to 700 healthy bone marrow donors made up the cohort. All cohort members were sampled while nominally healthy, although unrecorded immune exposures were likely present. The donor tested CMV seropositive, placing the donor among the 310 or so seropositive members of the cohort. A peripheral blood sample was collected from each donor, and TCR beta sequencing was performed on peripheral blood mononuclear cells. The Qiagen DNeasy Blood Extraction Kit was used to extract genomic DNA from the blood cell samples. This chain is built from TRBV4-1 and TRBJ2-3; TRBD2 lines up with 8 middle nucleotides. This receptor was taken from a woman aged 40 to 50 in good health and CMV-seropositive. Specimen: PBMCs. The CDR3 protein: CASSPGGVKTDTQYF. The nucleotides read TGCGCCAGCAGCCCCGGGGGGGTGAAGACAGATACGCAGTATTTT.